This T cell receptor beta chain was sequenced during a study of cytomegalovirus exposure and HLA in healthy donors. The study's findings and limits: Among TCR beta chains, those listed as cytomegalovirus-associated numbered about 160.

PCR was performed using 60 Vbeta and 13 Jbeta primers. The repertoire was sequenced with immunoSEQ multiplex PCR; TCRdb's copy has only in-frame clones and lacks some. The repertoire includes around 170,000 clones, over 70% of them detected once, and approximately 6.8% sits in the top ten. This clone appeared once. Its antigen is not identified. The germline V gene encodes CDR1 SGHRS and CDR2 YFSETQ. Trimming pared 0 bases from V and 2 bases from J, leaving 13 bases between. The CDR3 loop spans 16 amino acids. The chain employs TRBV5-1 and TRBJ2-3, with D perhaps TRBD2 (5 bases). Sequencing was done on a sample of PBMCs. This sequence originates from a woman aged 40 to 49 in good health and CMV-seropositive. The CDR3 sequence is CASSLVPGIDTDTQYF. The CDR3, as DNA: TGCGCCAGCAGCTTGGTACCCGGGATCGACACAGATACGCAGTATTTT.